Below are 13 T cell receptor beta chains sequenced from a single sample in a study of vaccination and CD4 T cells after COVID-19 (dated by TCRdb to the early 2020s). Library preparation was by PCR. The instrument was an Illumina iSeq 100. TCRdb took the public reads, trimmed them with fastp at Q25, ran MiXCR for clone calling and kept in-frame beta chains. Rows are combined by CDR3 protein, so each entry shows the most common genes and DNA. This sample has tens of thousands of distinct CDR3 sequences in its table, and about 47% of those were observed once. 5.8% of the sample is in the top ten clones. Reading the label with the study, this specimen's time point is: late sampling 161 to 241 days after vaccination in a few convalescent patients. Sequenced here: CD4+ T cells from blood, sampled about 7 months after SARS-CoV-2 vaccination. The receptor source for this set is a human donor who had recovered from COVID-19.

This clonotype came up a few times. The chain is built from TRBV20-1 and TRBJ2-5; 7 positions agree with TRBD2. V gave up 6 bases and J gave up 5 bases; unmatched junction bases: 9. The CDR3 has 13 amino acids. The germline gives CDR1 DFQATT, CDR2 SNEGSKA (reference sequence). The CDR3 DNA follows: TGCAGTGCCCCCGGACTAGTTCAGGAGACCCAGTACTTC. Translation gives CSAPGLVQETQYF.

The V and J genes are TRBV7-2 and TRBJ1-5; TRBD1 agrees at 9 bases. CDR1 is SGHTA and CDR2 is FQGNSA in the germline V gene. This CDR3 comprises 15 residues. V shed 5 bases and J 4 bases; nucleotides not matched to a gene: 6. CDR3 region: CASSLWDRVNQPQHF. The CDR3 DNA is TGTGCCAGCAGCCTGTGGGACAGGGTTAATCAGCCCCAGCATTTT.

CDR3 region: CASSRENDGDEQFF. CDR3 nucleotide sequence: TGTGCCAGCAGCCGGGAGAACGATGGTGATGAGCAGTTCTTC. This chain uses TRBV11-3 with TRBJ2-1; possibly TRBD2 for D (6 bases). CDR1 and CDR2 from the germline V gene are SGHNT and YENEEA. V lost 5 bases to trimming and J lost 8 bases, with 16 bases between them. This CDR3 comprises 14 residues.

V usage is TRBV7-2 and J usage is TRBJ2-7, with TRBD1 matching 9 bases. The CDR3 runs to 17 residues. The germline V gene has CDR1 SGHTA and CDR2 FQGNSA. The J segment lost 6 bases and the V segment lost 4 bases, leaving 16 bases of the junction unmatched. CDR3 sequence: CASSSRLGQGLIPEQYF. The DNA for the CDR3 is TGTGCCAGCAGCTCTAGACTAGGACAGGGGTTGATTCCCGAGCAGTACTTC.

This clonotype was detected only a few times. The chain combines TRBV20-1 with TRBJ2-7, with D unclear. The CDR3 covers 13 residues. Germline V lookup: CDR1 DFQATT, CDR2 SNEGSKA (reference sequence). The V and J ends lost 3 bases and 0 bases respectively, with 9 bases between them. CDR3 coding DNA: TGCAGTGCTAGGAGGCAGGACTCCTACGAGCAGTACTTC. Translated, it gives CSARRQDSYEQYF.

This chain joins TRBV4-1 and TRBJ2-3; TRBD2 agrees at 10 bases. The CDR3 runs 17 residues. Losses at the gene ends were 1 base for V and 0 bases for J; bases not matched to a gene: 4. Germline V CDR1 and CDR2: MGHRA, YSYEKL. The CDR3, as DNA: TGCGCCAGCAGCCAAGCTGGGACTAGCGATAGCACAGATACGCAGTATTTT. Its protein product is CASSQAGTSDSTDTQYF.

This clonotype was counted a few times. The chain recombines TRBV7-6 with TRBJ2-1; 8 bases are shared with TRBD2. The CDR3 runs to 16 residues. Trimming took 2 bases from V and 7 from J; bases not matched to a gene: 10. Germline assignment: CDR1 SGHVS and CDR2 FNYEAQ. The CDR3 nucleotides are TGTGCCAGCAGCTTACTTAGCGGGATCTCTGGGAATGAGCAGTTCTTC. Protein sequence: CASSLLSGISGNEQFF.

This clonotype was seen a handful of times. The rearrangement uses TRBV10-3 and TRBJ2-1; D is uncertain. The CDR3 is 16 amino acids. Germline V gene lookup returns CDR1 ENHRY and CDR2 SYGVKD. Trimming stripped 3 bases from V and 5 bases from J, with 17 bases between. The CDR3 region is CAISDTGPRRHNEQFF. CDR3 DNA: TGTGCCATCAGTGACACCGGACCTCGGCGGCACAATGAGCAGTTCTTC.

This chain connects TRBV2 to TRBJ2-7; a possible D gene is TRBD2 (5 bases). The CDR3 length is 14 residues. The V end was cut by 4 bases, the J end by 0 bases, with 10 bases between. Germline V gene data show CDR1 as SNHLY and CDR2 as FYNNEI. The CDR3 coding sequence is TGTGCCAGCAGTGCAGTGGGGAGCTCCTACGAGCAGTACTTC. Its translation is CASSAVGSSYEQYF.

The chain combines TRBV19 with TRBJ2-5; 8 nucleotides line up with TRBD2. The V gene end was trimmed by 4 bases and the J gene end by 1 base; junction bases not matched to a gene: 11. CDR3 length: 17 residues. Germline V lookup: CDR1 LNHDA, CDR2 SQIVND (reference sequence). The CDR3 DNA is TGTGCCAGTAGTACCCGGACTAGCAGTGAACCCCAAGAGACCCAGTACTTC. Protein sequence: CASSTRTSSEPQETQYF.

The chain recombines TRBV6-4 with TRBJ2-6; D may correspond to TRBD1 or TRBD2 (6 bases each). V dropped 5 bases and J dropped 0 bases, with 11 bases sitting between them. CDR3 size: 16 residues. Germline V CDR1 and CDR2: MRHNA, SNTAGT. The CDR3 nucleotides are TGTGCCAGCAGTCAGGAGGGGGACTCTGGGGCCAACGTCCTGACTTTC. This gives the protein CASSQEGDSGANVLTF.

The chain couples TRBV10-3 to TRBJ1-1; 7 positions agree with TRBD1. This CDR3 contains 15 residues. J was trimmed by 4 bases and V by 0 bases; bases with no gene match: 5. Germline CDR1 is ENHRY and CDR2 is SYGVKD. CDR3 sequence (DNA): TGTGCCATCAGTGAGTCGCCCAGGGGGTCCACTGAAGCTTTCTTT. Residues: CAISESPRGSTEAFF.

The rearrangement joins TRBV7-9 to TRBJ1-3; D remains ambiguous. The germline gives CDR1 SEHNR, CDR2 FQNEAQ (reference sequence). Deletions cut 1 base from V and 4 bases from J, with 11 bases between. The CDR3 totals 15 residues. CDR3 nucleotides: TGTGCCAGCAGCTTAGAGGGCCTGGGGGGAAACACCATATATTTT. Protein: CASSLEGLGGNTIYF.